The 11 T cell receptor beta chains below come from one sample, sequenced in a study of blood T cells in healthy people across ages. Combining a sample-barcoded 5' primer with a J-beta primer mix, a second PCR ran for roughly 6 to 12 cycles. Each CDR3 protein gets one entry after TCRdb re-called the 5' RACE reads with MiXCR. Among about 1.5 million distinct CDR3 sequences listed, roughly 43% were seen once. The sequencing sample was made of blood. Every receptor here comes from a woman aged 18-29 years in good health.

This clonotype was observed a handful of times. This rearrangement joins TRBV10-3 to TRBJ1-2; tentative D call: TRBD1 (5 bases). CDR3 length equals 13 residues. Germline V lookup: CDR1 ENHRY, CDR2 SYGVKD. Trimming left V 0 bases short and J 9 bases short, with 11 bases between. The CDR3 DNA is TGTGCCATCAGTGAGTCGGGGCAGGAAAGCTACACCTTC. Amino acids: CAISESGQESYTF.

The V gene is TRBV15, the J gene TRBJ2-7; 7 bases match TRBD2. The CDR3 runs to 15 residues. CDR1 and CDR2 from the germline V gene are LNHNV and YYDKDF (reference sequence). The J segment lost 7 bases and the V segment lost 1 base, leaving 10 bases of the junction unmatched. This chain's CDR3 is CATSRVGGYYNEQYF. CDR3 coding DNA: TGTGCCACCAGCAGAGTGGGGGGGTATTACAATGAGCAGTACTTC.

This chain links TRBV29-1 with TRBJ2-1, with TRBD2 as a possible D gene (5 bases). Germline CDR1 is SQVTM and CDR2 is ANQGSEA. V gave up 8 bases and J gave up 10 bases, with 18 bases separating them. The CDR3 has 12 amino acids. The CDR3: CSTRYERGEQFF. The CDR3 bases are TGCAGCACAAGATACGAACGGGGAGAGCAGTTCTTC.

The CDR3 DNA is TGTGCCAGCAGCCAAGGCAGGGTTGACACTGAAGCTTTCTTT. It specifies CASSQGRVDTEAFF. V is TRBV16 and J is TRBJ1-1, with D perhaps TRBD1 (5 bases). Germline V gene sequence: CDR1 KGHSY, CDR2 FQNENV. Between the trimmed V and J ends, which lost 2 bases and 3 bases, there was a span of 10 bases. The CDR3 totals 14 residues.

The V call is TRBV6-2 or TRBV6-3, the J call TRBJ2-3, with D possibly TRBD2 on 5 matching bases. V was cut by 6 bases and J by 6 bases, with 10 bases left in between. Germline CDR1 and CDR2: MNHEY and SVGEGT. The CDR3 is made up of 12 amino acids. CDR3 coding DNA: TGTGCCAGCAGCGTACGGAGGGATACGCAGTATTTT. Its protein is CASSVRRDTQYF.

This clonotype showed up many times. The rearrangement joins TRBV5-1 to TRBJ1-1; TRBD1 is a possible D gene (5 bases). CDR1 SGHRS and CDR2 YFSETQ come from the germline V gene. Trimming took 3 bases from V and 8 from J, leaving 11 bases between them. The CDR3 spans 12 residues. CDR3 amino acids: CASSWGQGEAFF. The DNA of the CDR3 is TGCGCCAGCAGCTGGGGTCAGGGCGAAGCTTTCTTT.

The V and J genes are TRBV4-3 and TRBJ2-3; unclear D gene. Per the germline V gene, CDR1 is LGHNA and CDR2 is YSLEER. The CDR3 is 17 residues long. Trimming shortened V by 3 bases and J by 0 bases, and 16 bases separated the two germline ends. CDR3 sequence reads: CASSHIIARGSTDTQYF. The CDR3 nucleotides read TGCGCCAGCAGCCACATCATAGCAAGAGGAAGCACAGATACGCAGTATTTT.

The genes are TRBV29-1 and TRBJ1-3; D remains ambiguous. The CDR3 covers 15 residues. V was trimmed by 5 bases and J by 2 bases, leaving 16 bases between them. The germline V gene encodes CDR1 SQVTM and CDR2 ANQGSEA. The CDR3 DNA is TGCAGCGTTCATGAGAGGGTAGAAACTGGAAACACCATATATTTT. Amino acid sequence: CSVHERVETGNTIYF.

This chain links TRBV5-1 with TRBJ2-5, with TRBD1 identical over 8 bases. V gave up 3 bases and J gave up 4 bases; unmatched junction bases: 5. The germline V gene encodes CDR1 SGHRS and CDR2 YFSETQ. The CDR3 consists of 14 residues. CDR3 sequence: CASSWGQAGETQYF. In DNA form, the CDR3 reads TGCGCCAGCAGCTGGGGACAGGCAGGAGAGACCCAGTACTTC.

CDR3 amino acids: CASRLGDLPHF. The CDR3 bases are TGTGCCAGCAGGCTGGGGGACTTACCCCACTTT. This chain uses TRBV2 with TRBJ1-6; D possibly corresponds to TRBD1 (5 bases). CDR1 and CDR2 (germline): SNHLY, FYNNEI. There are 11 residues in the CDR3. Trimming pared 6 bases from V and 18 bases from J, leaving 15 bases between.

This clonotype was recorded only once. The V call is TRBV29-1, the J call TRBJ2-4; D unresolved. The closer fit of TRBJ2-7 to the DNA end suggests the J call may be wrong. Germline lookup yields CDR1 SQVTM and CDR2 ANQGSEA. The CDR3 runs to 11 residues. For the CDR3, the DNA is TGCAGCGTTGAAGCCCTCTACGAGCAGTACTTC. It translates to CSVEALYEQYF.